Listed below are T cell receptor beta chains from one sample, sequenced in a study of blood T cell repertoires in COVID-19. The data were produced by immunoSEQ multiplex PCR, yet TCRdb's version contains in-frame clones alone and is incomplete. The data contain 55,000 to 75,000 clones, around nine tenths of them seen just once; the ten biggest clones take up under 8%. Sequencing input: peripheral blood. All receptors come from a human donor with active COVID-19. The donor label of this sample is uncertain. The CDR3 runs from the conserved cysteine through the conserved F or W. A D gene is named only where the DNA matches it firmly. Part of the rows lack a size; the others show once, few, many or a class for expanded clones.

size: NA; J: TRBJ2-5; V: TRBV6-1; D: TRBD2; CDR3: CASSDVAGGRPGETQYF; DNA: TGTGCCAGCAGTGACGTTGCGGGGGGGCGACCGGGAGAGACCCAGTACTTC
size: NA; J: TRBJ1-5; V: TRBV4-1; D: NA; CDR3: CASSQAGFNQPQHF; DNA: TGCGCCAGCAGCCAAGCAGGGTTTAATCAGCCCCAGCATTTT
size: few; J: TRBJ2-7; V: TRBV27; D: NA; CDR3: CATSLATTYEQYF; DNA: TGTGCCACGTCGCTAGCGACGACCTACGAGCAGTACTTC
size: NA; J: TRBJ1-6; V: TRBV6-6; D: NA; CDR3: CASVAQTGLDSPLHF; DNA: TGTGCCAGCGTCGCCCAGACAGGTTTGGATTCACCCCTCCACTTT
size: NA; J: TRBJ2-5; V: TRBV18; D: TRBD2; CDR3: CASSPRGLAGTYQETQYF; DNA: TGTGCCAGCTCACCACGCGGACTAGCGGGAACGTACCAAGAGACCCAGTACTTC
size: NA; J: TRBJ1-1; V: TRBV6-4; D: NA; CDR3: CASSDGKGEVGTEAFF; DNA: TGTGCCAGCAGTGACGGGAAGGGGGAAGTTGGCACTGAAGCTTTCTTT
size: NA; J: TRBJ2-1; V: TRBV18; D: NA; CDR3: CASSPSGRGTAGEQFF; DNA: TGTGCCAGCTCACCTTCGGGACGGGGGACGGCCGGTGAGCAGTTCTTC
size: few; J: TRBJ2-7; V: TRBV25-1; D: TRBD2; CDR3: CASLSGFGYEQYF; DNA: TGTGCCAGCCTTAGCGGGTTTGGCTACGAGCAGTACTTC
size: few; J: TRBJ1-6; V: TRBV5-4; D: NA; CDR3: CASSQDRYNSPLHF; DNA: TGTGCCAGCAGCCAGGACAGATATAATTCACCCCTCCACTTT
size: NA; J: TRBJ2-6; V: TRBV4-1; D: TRBD1; CDR3: CASSQRSGQGALGANVLTF; DNA: TGCGCCAGCAGCCAAAGAAGTGGACAGGGGGCGCTTGGGGCCAACGTCCTGACTTTC
size: few; J: TRBJ2-2; V: TRBV5-1; D: TRBD1; CDR3: CASSLEQGHGELFF; DNA: TGCGCCAGCAGCTTGGAACAGGGGCACGGGGAGCTGTTTTTT
size: once; J: TRBJ2-3; V: TRBV4-3; D: TRBD1; CDR3: CASSPGGTGGTDTQYF; DNA: TGCGCCAGCAGCCCTGGGGGGACAGGGGGTACAGATACGCAGTATTTT
size: NA; J: TRBJ2-1; V: TRBV11-3; D: NA; CDR3: CASSLGDTYNEQFF; DNA: TGTGCCAGCAGCTTGGGTGACACCTACAATGAGCAGTTCTTC
size: NA; J: TRBJ1-6; V: TRBV5-1; D: TRBD1; CDR3: CASSLGTANSPLHF; DNA: TGCGCCAGCAGCCTCGGGACAGCTAATTCACCCCTCCACTTT
size: NA; J: TRBJ2-7; V: TRBV4-3; D: TRBD2; CDR3: CASSQGRGSPYEQYF; DNA: TGCGCCAGCAGCCAAGGGCGGGGGTCCCCCTACGAGCAGTACTTC
size: NA; J: TRBJ1-4; V: TRBV7-6; D: NA; CDR3: CASSLAREANEKLFF; DNA: TGTGCCAGCAGCTTAGCCCGGGAGGCTAATGAAAAACTGTTTTTT
size: NA; J: TRBJ1-1; V: TRBV5-6; D: NA; CDR3: CASSLAPGLLGNTEAFF; DNA: TGTGCCAGCAGCTTGGCGCCAGGGTTATTAGGGAACACTGAAGCTTTCTTT
size: NA; J: TRBJ2-7; V: TRBV9; D: NA; CDR3: CASSLGQTSYEQYF; DNA: TGTGCCAGCAGCCTCGGACAGACATCCTACGAGCAGTACTTC
size: NA; J: TRBJ1-4; V: TRBV6-5; D: TRBD1; CDR3: CASSWDSSNEKLFF; DNA: TGTGCCAGCAGTTGGGACAGTTCAAATGAAAAACTGTTTTTT
size: once; J: TRBJ2-6; V: TRBV5-5; D: TRBD1; CDR3: CASREDRGPGANVLTF; DNA: TGTGCCAGCCGTGAGGACAGGGGGCCTGGGGCCAACGTCCTGACTTTC
size: NA; J: TRBJ2-3; V: TRBV6-2/TRBV6-3; D: NA; CDR3: CASSTTGADTQYF; DNA: TGTGCCAGCAGTACCACTGGAGCAGATACGCAGTATTTT
size: NA; J: TRBJ2-7; V: TRBV3-1/TRBV3-2; D: TRBD2; CDR3: CASSQGTSGTYEQYF; DNA: TGTGCCAGCAGCCAAGGGACTAGCGGGACCTACGAGCAGTACTTC
size: NA; J: TRBJ2-2; V: TRBV5-6; D: TRBD2; CDR3: CASSGLAGAANTGELFF; DNA: TGTGCCAGCTCGGGACTAGCGGGGGCCGCGAACACCGGGGAGCTGTTTTTT
size: few; J: TRBJ2-7; V: TRBV11-2; D: NA; CDR3: CASSLTVGLTTYEQYF; DNA: TGTGCCAGCAGCTTAACGGTCGGACTGACGACCTACGAGCAGTACTTC
size: NA; J: TRBJ2-2; V: TRBV11-3; D: NA; CDR3: CASSPPGLGTGELFF; DNA: TGTGCCAGCAGCCCCCCCGGGTTGGGCACCGGGGAGCTGTTTTTT
size: NA; J: TRBJ1-1; V: TRBV15; D: NA; CDR3: CATSREIRGEGTEAFF; DNA: TGTGCCACCAGCAGAGAAATCCGGGGGGAGGGCACTGAAGCTTTCTTT
size: NA; J: TRBJ1-6; V: TRBV7-9; D: NA; CDR3: CASSFEGSDKSPLHF; DNA: TGTGCCAGCAGCTTCGAGGGTAGTGATAAATCACCCCTCCACTTT
size: NA; J: TRBJ2-4; V: TRBV5-1; D: TRBD1; CDR3: CASSQGDSRPEIQYF; DNA: TGCGCCAGCAGCCAGGGGGACAGCCGCCCTGAGATTCAGTACTTC
size: NA; J: TRBJ2-1; V: TRBV7-3; D: NA; CDR3: CASSFQGLNEQFF; DNA: TGTGCCAGCAGCTTTCAGGGTCTCAATGAGCAGTTCTTC
size: once; J: TRBJ2-7; V: TRBV9; D: TRBD2; CDR3: CASSKAGGDEQYF; DNA: TGTGCCAGCAGCAAAGCGGGAGGGGACGAGCAGTACTTC
size: NA; J: TRBJ2-6; V: TRBV5-1; D: NA; CDR3: CASTPFGRRDGGPGANVLTF; DNA: TGCGCCAGCACCCCTTTTGGGAGGCGGGACGGAGGTCCTGGGGCCAACGTCCTGACTTTC
size: NA; J: TRBJ1-2; V: TRBV19; D: NA; CDR3: CASTRGTLRGMRYGYTF; DNA: TGTGCCAGTACCCGCGGAACGTTACGAGGGATGCGCTATGGCTACACCTTC
size: NA; J: TRBJ2-1; V: TRBV6-5; D: NA; CDR3: CASSPRQGYNEQFF; DNA: TGTGCCAGCAGTCCCCGGCAGGGCTACAATGAGCAGTTCTTC
size: NA; J: TRBJ1-1; V: TRBV7-8; D: TRBD1; CDR3: CASSLVAGGTTEAFF; DNA: TGTGCCAGCAGCTTAGTAGCAGGGGGGACCACTGAAGCTTTCTTT
size: once; J: TRBJ1-5; V: TRBV6-5; D: TRBD1; CDR3: CATQSGHTGDQPQHF; DNA: TGTGCCACCCAGTCGGGACATACAGGGGATCAGCCCCAGCATTTT
size: NA; J: TRBJ2-7; V: TRBV6-2/TRBV6-3; D: NA; CDR3: CASSGRQVSYEQYF; DNA: TGTGCCAGCAGTGGGCGACAGGTTTCCTACGAGCAGTACTTC
size: NA; J: TRBJ2-6; V: TRBV2; D: NA; CDR3: CASRAESGANVLTF; DNA: TGTGCCAGCAGGGCGGAGTCTGGGGCCAACGTCCTGACTTTC
size: medium-sized; J: TRBJ2-1; V: TRBV4-2; D: NA; CDR3: CASSQDLQVYNEQFF; DNA: TGTGCCAGCAGCCAAGATTTGCAGGTATACAATGAGCAGTTCTTC
size: NA; J: TRBJ2-1; V: TRBV24-1; D: TRBD1; CDR3: CATSESAGTGIYNEQFF; DNA: TGTGCCACCAGTGAGTCAGCCGGGACAGGGATTTACAATGAGCAGTTCTTC
size: NA; J: TRBJ2-2; V: TRBV2; D: TRBD2; CDR3: CASMGLAGDLDGELFF; DNA: TGTGCCAGCATGGGTCTAGCGGGAGATTTAGACGGGGAGCTGTTTTTT
size: NA; J: TRBJ1-1; V: TRBV19; D: TRBD1; CDR3: CASSIEGQGKAFF; DNA: TGTGCCAGTAGTATTGAGGGACAGGGGAAAGCTTTCTTT
size: NA; J: TRBJ2-3; V: TRBV6-5; D: NA; CDR3: CASSYWGRSTDTQYF; DNA: TGTGCCAGCAGTTACTGGGGCAGAAGCACAGATACGCAGTATTTT
size: NA; J: TRBJ2-3; V: TRBV29-1; D: TRBD1; CDR3: CSVEQGASTDTQYF; DNA: TGCAGCGTTGAACAGGGGGCCAGCACAGATACGCAGTATTTT
size: NA; J: TRBJ1-6; V: TRBV7-9; D: NA; CDR3: CASSLGLTNSPLHF; DNA: TGTGCCAGCAGCCTGGGACTGACTAATTCACCCCTCCACTTT
size: NA; J: TRBJ1-5; V: TRBV6-5; D: NA; CDR3: CALAGRSPNQPQHF; DNA: TGTGCCCTGGCGGGTAGGTCACCAAATCAGCCCCAGCATTTT
size: NA; J: TRBJ2-1; V: TRBV5-6; D: TRBD2; CDR3: CASSFSGRAYGEQFF; DNA: TGTGCCAGCAGCTTTTCCGGGAGGGCCTATGGTGAGCAGTTCTTC
size: few; J: TRBJ1-1; V: TRBV5-1; D: TRBD1; CDR3: CASSLEQGVMNTEAFF; DNA: TGCGCCAGCAGCTTGGAACAGGGGGTCATGAACACTGAAGCTTTCTTT
size: once; J: TRBJ2-3; V: TRBV28; D: TRBD2; CDR3: CASSRPSGGPLTDTQYF; DNA: TGTGCCAGCAGTCGGCCTAGCGGGGGCCCGCTCACAGATACGCAGTATTTT
size: NA; J: TRBJ1-1; V: TRBV5-1; D: NA; CDR3: CASCDQGNTEAFF; DNA: TGCGCCAGCTGCGACCAGGGGAACACTGAAGCTTTCTTT
size: NA; J: TRBJ2-7; V: TRBV6-4; D: TRBD1; CDR3: CASSTAGQGLSYEQYF; DNA: TGTGCCAGCAGTACAGCGGGACAGGGGCTCTCCTACGAGCAGTACTTC
size: NA; J: TRBJ2-1; V: TRBV13; D: TRBD2; CDR3: CASSQRKTSGGPNEQFF; DNA: TGTGCCAGCAGCCAAAGAAAGACTAGCGGGGGTCCAAATGAGCAGTTCTTC
size: NA; J: TRBJ2-2; V: TRBV11-2; D: TRBD2; CDR3: CASSRPGGVGTGELFF; DNA: TGTGCCAGCAGCCGGCCGGGAGGGGTTGGCACCGGGGAGCTGTTTTTT
size: NA; J: TRBJ1-6; V: TRBV14; D: NA; CDR3: CASSQAQGGSSPLHF; DNA: TGTGCCAGCAGCCAAGCCCAAGGGGGAAGTTCACCCCTCCACTTT
size: NA; J: TRBJ1-5; V: TRBV28; D: NA; CDR3: CASRQVRGERAQHF; DNA: TGTGCCAGCAGACAAGTACGGGGGGAGAGAGCCCAGCATTTT
size: once; J: TRBJ2-7; V: TRBV6-5; D: NA; CDR3: CASSYSSQLEQYF; DNA: TGTGCCAGCAGTTACTCGAGCCAACTCGAGCAGTACTTC